Sequencing of this T cell receptor beta chain was carried out in a study of molecular identifiers for immune sequencing clone quantification. Study conclusions and caveats: Whereas naive cells kept under 1% of molecules in clones above 20 RNA copies, such clones held over 98% in effectors. Shared barcodes on identical TCR molecules could underestimate the sizes of highly expanded clones. Spiked Jurkat TCR RNA from one cell was reportedly detectable among under 1.2 million naive cells.

This clonotype was detected ten times or more. Antigen: not known. MiXCR, applied by TCRdb to the PCR reads, yields one record per CDR3 protein. The sample gives 460,000 or so distinct CDR3 sequences, roughly 24% of which show up once; around 0.78% is in the top ten. Libraries from naive CD8 cells were generated from 20,000 to 1,000,000 sorted cells (with 10%, 30% or 50% RNA). What was sequenced was naive CD8+ T cells from blood, with Jurkat cell RNA spiked in. Subset reported: FACS-sorted CD8+CD4-CCR7+CD45RA+ naive T cells. The clonotype comes from a human donor in good health. Some libraries in this study had Jurkat cell RNA spiked in.

The CDR3 loop reads CASSYYGGTSPLHF. The CDR3 DNA sequence: TGTGCCAGCAGTTACTACGGTGGGACATCACCCCTCCACTTT. This chain joins TRBV6-5 and TRBJ1-6, with D maybe TRBD1 (6 bases). Trimming removed 1 base from V and 10 bases from J, with 11 bases in between. The CDR3 extends over 14 amino acids. Germline CDR1 is MNHEY and CDR2 is SVGAGI.